These 17 T cell receptor beta chains share one sample of origin, sequenced in a study of blood T cell repertoires in COVID-19. Assay used: immunoSEQ multiplex PCR; TCRdb lists only in-frame clones, some missing. The profile shows over 70,000 clones, roughly three quarters of them singletons. The sequenced sample consisted of peripheral blood. These receptors were obtained from a woman over 75 with acute or convalescent COVID-19.

The J gene is TRBJ2-7, the V gene TRBV6-5; 11 nucleotides align to TRBD2. J was trimmed by 3 bases and V by 8 bases; bases with no gene match: 3. Germline values: CDR1 MNHEY, CDR2 SVGAGI. This CDR3 contains 13 residues. This CDR3 reads CASGLAGGYEQYF. DNA for the CDR3: TGTGCCAGCGGCCTAGCGGGGGGCTACGAGCAGTACTTC.

J is TRBJ2-7 and V is TRBV5-8; 8 bases fit TRBD1. The CDR3 has 16 amino acids. With V trimmed by 5 bases and J by 2 bases, 12 bases remained unmatched. Germline loops: CDR1 SGHTS, CDR2 YDEGEE. The CDR3, as DNA: TGTGCCAGCAGGAAAACCGGCAGGGGGCTTACCTACGAGCAGTACTTC. Protein product: CASRKTGRGLTYEQYF.

This clone was observed a few times. The chain links TRBV10-3 to TRBJ1-2, with D perhaps matching TRBD1 (5 bases). The CDR3 spans 14 residues. Per germline, CDR1 ENHRY and CDR2 SYGVKD. The germline V and J ends were trimmed by 4 bases and 0 bases, with 9 bases remaining between them. CDR3 sequence: CAISGPGANYGYTF. DNA for the CDR3: TGTGCCATCAGTGGCCCGGGGGCTAACTATGGCTACACCTTC.

Judged by abundance, this clone is medium-sized. This chain links TRBV10-3 with TRBJ1-1; no definite D call. Trimming left V 2 bases short and J 4 bases short, with 5 bases between. The germline V gene has CDR1 ENHRY and CDR2 SYGVKD. The CDR3 sequence is 12 residues long. The CDR3 DNA follows: TGTGCCATCAGTGAGCCTCTCACTGAAGCTTTCTTT. This codes for CAISEPLTEAFF.

This chain links TRBV4-2 with TRBJ1-2, with 8 bases lining up with TRBD1. The CDR3 sequence is 16 residues long. V lost 0 bases, J lost 8 bases, and 11 bases stayed unmatched. The germline CDR1 and CDR2 sequences are LGHNA and YNFKEQ. This CDR3 reads CASSQDVGEWTGGYTF. In nucleotides, the CDR3 is TGTGCCAGCAGCCAAGATGTCGGGGAGTGGACAGGGGGCTACACCTTC.

The gene calls are TRBV2 and TRBJ2-7; 9 bases align to TRBD2. The CDR3 covers 14 residues. Germline CDR1 is SNHLY and CDR2 is FYNNEI. V was pared by 6 bases and J by 3 bases, with 6 bases of the junction left unmatched. The CDR3 nucleotides read TGTGCCAGCAGGGCTCGGACTAGCGACTACGAGCAGTACTTC. This gives the protein CASRARTSDYEQYF.

The J gene is TRBJ1-5, the V gene TRBV6-6, with 7 positions matching TRBD1. Looked up from germline, CDR1 is MNHNY and CDR2 is SVGAGI (reference sequence). This CDR3 comprises 14 residues. With 8 bases clipped from V and 0 bases from J, the junction kept 4 bases outside the gene matches. DNA of the CDR3: TGTGCCAGCGAGGGGGCGAATAGCAATCAGCCCCAGCATTTT. The encoded protein is CASEGANSNQPQHF.

The chain recombines TRBV7-2 with TRBJ1-3; no clear D. Germline CDR1 and CDR2: SGHTA and FQGNSA. Trimming shortened V by 2 bases and J by 0 bases, and 11 bases separated the two germline ends. The length of the CDR3 is 16 residues. The CDR3 DNA reads TGTGCCAGCAGCTTATACTTACGACTCTCTGGAAACACCATATATTTT. It is translated as CASSLYLRLSGNTIYF.

For the CDR3, the DNA is TGTGCCAGCAGCTCGACAGGACGTGAGCAGTTCTTC. Its translation: CASSSTGREQFF. V gene TRBV7-3 combines with J gene TRBJ2-1, with a tentative D call TRBD1 (6 bases). Per the germline V gene, CDR1 is SGHTA and CDR2 is FQGTGA. V lost 4 bases to trimming and J lost 9 bases, with 10 bases between them. The CDR3 covers 12 residues.

This clone was recorded only once. The gene calls are TRBV7-3 and TRBJ1-1; D might be TRBD1 (5 bases). Germline V gives CDR1 SGHTA, CDR2 FQGTGA. This CDR3 is built from 13 residues. V was pared by 6 bases and J by 0 bases, with 8 bases between. In DNA, the CDR3 is TGTGCCAGCAGTACGACAGTGAACACTGAAGCTTTCTTT. Encoded protein: CASSTTVNTEAFF.

The V and J genes are TRBV9 and TRBJ1-6; 8 positions match TRBD1. The CDR3 covers 19 residues. Trimming cost V 0 bases and J 7 bases; bases outside gene matches: 15. Per germline, CDR1 SGDLS and CDR2 YYNGEE. The chain's CDR3 is CASSVGLQGVQGRNSPLHF. The CDR3 DNA reads as TGTGCCAGCAGCGTAGGGTTACAGGGGGTTCAGGGTCGAAATTCACCCCTCCACTTT.

The J gene is TRBJ2-7, the V gene TRBV28; 7 bases agree with TRBD1. Germline loops: CDR1 MDHEN, CDR2 SYDVKM. This CDR3 contains 15 residues. V was pared by 6 bases and J by 4 bases, with 12 bases of the junction left unmatched. Here the CDR3 reads CASSNLGTDSYEQYF. Here the CDR3 DNA reads TGTGCCAGCAGCAACCTCGGGACAGATTCTTACGAGCAGTACTTC.

This clone was seen a single time. The chain is built from TRBV7-2 and TRBJ2-3; the match to TRBD2 covers 10 bases. The V and J ends lost 5 bases and 3 bases, in that order; junction bases with no gene match: 2. The germline gives CDR1 SGHTA, CDR2 FQGNSA. This CDR3 has 14 residues. CDR3 sequence reads: CASSSGGATDTQYF. The CDR3 DNA is TGTGCCAGCAGCAGCGGGGGGGCGACAGATACGCAGTATTTT.

The V gene is TRBV5-1, the J gene TRBJ2-4, with D hard to call. The CDR3 runs to 15 residues. The V gene lost 0 bases and the J gene lost 1 base, with 8 bases spanning the gap. Germline V gene lookup returns CDR1 SGHRS and CDR2 YFSETQ. The CDR3 loop reads CASSLAFGAKNIQYF. The CDR3 DNA sequence: TGCGCCAGCAGCTTGGCCTTCGGGGCCAAAAACATTCAGTACTTC.

The chain employs TRBV5-6 and TRBJ1-1; D perhaps matches TRBD1 (5 bases). CDR3 length: 14 residues. CDR1 SGHDT and CDR2 YYEEEE come from the germline V gene. Trimming removed 1 base from V and 0 bases from J, with 7 bases in between. The CDR3: CASSLRGLNTEAFF. The CDR3 DNA follows: TGTGCCAGCAGCTTGAGGGGATTGAACACTGAAGCTTTCTTT.

The CDR3, as DNA: TGTGCCAGCAGGCTGACAGGGGTCTATGGCTACACCTTC. This gives the protein CASRLTGVYGYTF. The V call is TRBV28, the J call TRBJ1-2; 8 bases line up with TRBD1. Germline loops: CDR1 MDHEN, CDR2 SYDVKM. The CDR3 has 13 amino acids. V shed 6 bases, J shed 4 bases, and the junction held 4 bases outside the gene matches.

The chain links TRBV6-6 to TRBJ2-7; the match to TRBD1 covers 8 bases. Germline values: CDR1 MNHNY, CDR2 SVGAGI (reference sequence). With V trimmed by 7 bases and J by 0 bases, 5 bases remained unmatched. CDR3 length equals 14 residues. The CDR3 protein is CASTGTGSSYEQYF. As DNA, the CDR3 is TGTGCCAGCACCGGGACAGGTAGCTCCTACGAGCAGTACTTC.